This T cell receptor (beta chain) was captured in a study of CD8 T cells in Susac syndrome. In germline, CDR1 is DFQATT, CDR2 SNEGSKA (reference sequence). V lost 4 bases and J 5 bases, leaving 8 bases between the germline ends. The CDR3 runs to 11 residues. When the RNA was reverse transcribed, random hexamers were used with an input of roughly 0.45 to 1 ug. TCRdb processed the immunoSEQ multiplex PCR reads anew with MiXCR; each CDR3 protein has one entry. The sample includes about 150,000 distinct CDR3 sequences, 85% to 95% of them seen just once. Sequenced sample: CD4+ T cells from PBMCs. The source is a human donor with Susac syndrome. The rearrangement joins TRBV20-1 to TRBJ2-5; no definite D call. This CDR3 reads CSAMVTETQYF. Written as DNA, the CDR3 is TGCAGTGCTATGGTGACGGAGACCCAGTACTTC.